Following are 28 T cell receptor beta chains from one sample sequenced in a study of tumor and adjacent non-tumor tissue in lung cancer. No cell sorting was done before RNA was extracted from the tissue. Three rounds of nested PCR, following a modified ARM-PCR protocol, produced the TCRbeta library. One entry per CDR3 protein results from TCRdb running MiXCR on the multiplex PCR reads. The sample carries 75,000 to 95,000 distinct CDR3 sequences, about two thirds recorded once. The sequenced sample consisted of lung tumor tissue. These receptors came from a woman in her forties with non-small cell lung cancer.

Worth noting for this clonotype: A much bigger clone sits one base away, suggesting this may be a read error. The chain is built from TRBV13 and TRBJ2-7, with D possibly TRBD2 on 5 matching bases. The ends were cut back, 5 bases at V and 6 bases at J, with 17 bases in the middle. The CDR3 contains 14 residues. Germline values: CDR1 PRHDT, CDR2 FYEKMQ (reference sequence). The CDR3 sequence is CASSRAWSGIEQYF. The CDR3 DNA reads TGTGCCAGCAGCCGGGCCTGGTCGGGAATCGAGCAGTACTTC.

This clonotype was found many times. This chain joins TRBV6-5 and TRBJ2-1; D may match TRBD1 or TRBD2 (5 bases each). The length of the CDR3 is 16 residues. CDR1 is MNHEY and CDR2 is SVGAGI in the germline V gene. Trimming removed 0 bases at V and 2 bases at J, with 11 bases between. CDR3 coding DNA: TGTGCCAGCAGTTACTCCGACCTGGGGGCCTACAATGAGCAGTTCTTC. Translation: CASSYSDLGAYNEQFF.

The chain's CDR3 is CASSSRIVTSGGLREWFF. The CDR3 coding sequence is TGTGCCAGCAGCTCACGCATCGTAACTAGCGGGGGACTAAGGGAGTGGTTCTTC. This chain joins TRBV11-2 and TRBJ2-1; TRBD2 matches 11 bases. CDR3 length: 18 residues. Germline V gives CDR1 SGHAT, CDR2 FQNNGV. V was pared by 4 bases and J by 15 bases, with 23 bases of the junction left unmatched.

A word on this clonotype: Since no conserved phenylalanine or tryptophan closes the CDR3, a read error is the likely cause. The limits of the CDR3 on the DNA are not certain, so only TCRdb's listed CDR3 is given. The chain's CDR3 is CASSLALRSNTGKLSS. The chain employs TRBV11-2 and TRBJ2-2. The germline V gene encodes CDR1 SGHAT and CDR2 FQNNGV. The CDR3 is made up of 16 amino acids, end residues included.

This clonotype has more than one count but fewer than ten. A read error is possible here, since a much larger clone lies one base away. This sequence joins TRBV5-5 and TRBJ2-2; 7 nucleotides align to TRBD1. This CDR3 region has 15 residues. CDR1 SGHKS and CDR2 YYEKEE come from the germline V gene (reference sequence). CDR3 sequence (DNA): TGTGCCAGCAGCGCCGGGACAGCGGACACCGGGGAGCTGCTTTTT. It codes for CASSAGTADTGELLF.

About this clonotype: Likely a read error: the CDR3 ends without its conserved phenylalanine or tryptophan. The chain employs TRBV4-1 and TRBJ1-2; the D gene is possibly TRBD1 (6 bases). Germline CDR1 MGHRA, CDR2 YSYEKL. The V and J ends lost 8 bases and 6 bases respectively, with 22 bases between them. The CDR3 is made up of 15 amino acids. The CDR3 DNA reads as TGCGCCAGCTCAAGCTGGCAGGGGAGGGATGATGGCTACACCCTC. This gives the protein CASSSWQGRDDGYTL.

This clonotype was observed once. A read error is possible here, since a much larger clone lies one base away. V usage is TRBV6-4 and J usage is TRBJ2-6; D tentatively fits TRBD1 or TRBD2 (5 bases each). CDR1 MRHNA and CDR2 SNTAGT come from the germline V gene. V dropped 7 bases and J dropped 4 bases, with 38 bases sitting between them. The CDR3 has 23 amino acids. The DNA for the CDR3 is TGTGCCAGCATAGAGGGACGGCTTATTTTCTCGGAGGTGGTTGGGTTGGGGGCCAACGTCCTGACTTTC. Translated: CASIEGRLIFSEVVGLGANVLTF.

With regard to this clonotype: A junction boundary mismatches the germline segment, possibly from a read error. This chain links TRBV12-3 or TRBV12-4 with TRBJ2-7; possibly TRBD2 for D (5 bases). This CDR3 contains 14 residues. This CDR3 is CASSPPSRRYEQYF. CDR3 DNA sequence: TGTGCCAGCAGTCCCCCTAGCCGGCGCTACGAGCAATACTTC.

This clonotype was picked up many times. V is TRBV20-1 and J is TRBJ2-7, with unresolved D. In germline, CDR1 is DFQATT, CDR2 SNEGSKA (reference sequence). The CDR3 has 12 amino acids. The CDR3 nucleotides read TGCAGCGTTAAAAGAGAATACTACGAGCAGTACTTC. Amino acid sequence: CSVKREYYEQYF.

This clonotype was counted at least ten times. V gene TRBV29-1 combines with J gene TRBJ1-1; D not resolved. The V end was cut by 3 bases, the J end by 1 base, with 12 bases between. Germline values: CDR1 SQVTM, CDR2 ANQGSEA. This CDR3 contains 14 residues. This chain's CDR3 is CSVERVGPNTEAFF. CDR3 sequence (DNA): TGCAGCGTTGAGAGGGTTGGCCCGAACACTGAAGCTTTCTTT.

Points on this clonotype: A single base separates this from a much larger clone, so it may be a read error. The chain is built from TRBV20-1 and TRBJ2-1; 9 positions match TRBD2. The germline V gene has CDR1 DFQATT and CDR2 SNEGSKA (reference sequence). Trimming removed 2 bases from V and 6 bases from J; junction bases left unmatched: 5. This CDR3 is 14 amino acids long. The DNA for the CDR3 is TGCAGTGCTAGACTCGGCGGGAGGGCCAATGAGCAGTTCTTC. Translating it yields CSARLGGRANEQFF.

As concerns this clonotype: It is likely a read error, because the conserved phenylalanine at the end of the CDR3 is missing. For the CDR3, the DNA is TGTGCCAGCAGTTTACCAAAAATCGAAGCTTTCTTA. Amino acid sequence: CASSLPKIEAFL. The chain joins TRBV12-3 or TRBV12-4 to TRBJ1-1; D gene unclear. V lost 2 bases and J 8 bases, leaving 9 bases between the germline ends. The CDR3 totals 12 residues.

By frequency in the sample, this clonotype is medium-sized. The rearrangement joins TRBV29-1 to TRBJ2-7; 13 bases map to TRBD2. The V and J ends lost 7 bases and 3 bases, in that order; junction bases with no gene match: 3. The CDR3 extends over 13 amino acids. Germline CDR1 is SQVTM and CDR2 is ANQGSEA. CDR3 amino acids: CSAGTSGNYEQYF. DNA for the CDR3: TGCAGCGCCGGGACTAGCGGGAACTACGAGCAGTACTTC.

Comments on this clonotype: The junction shows a germline mismatch at one end, possibly a read error. The chain joins TRBV11-2 to TRBJ2-5; no clear D gene. The germline V gene has CDR1 SGHAT and CDR2 FQNNGV. The CDR3 spans 15 residues. The CDR3 here is CSSSLESATQGTQYF. CDR3 nucleotides: TGCTCCAGCAGCTTAGAATCCGCGACCCAAGGTACCCAGTACTTC. The full variable domain, in which reference TRBV11-2 and TRBJ2-5 provide the parts outside the CDR3, is EAGVAQSPRYKIIEKRQSVAFWCNPISGHATLYWYQQILGQGPKLLIQFQNNGVVDDSQLPKDRFSAERLKGVDSTLKIQPAKLEDSAVYLCSSSLESATQGTQYFGPGTRLLVL.

The rearrangement uses TRBV11-2 and TRBJ2-1; possibly TRBD1 for D (6 bases). The J call may be faulty, since TRBJ1-2 better matches the DNA end. This CDR3 is built from 14 residues. CDR1 and CDR2 from the germline V gene are SGHAT and FQNNGV. The CDR3 region is CASSLGRTVLSYTF. The CDR3 bases are TGTGCCAGCAGCTTAGGGAGGACAGTTCTCAGCTACACCTTC.

To note about this clonotype: A read error is likely, as this CDR3 ends without the conserved phenylalanine or tryptophan. V usage is TRBV14 and J usage is TRBJ2-3; no definite D call. Germline-derived CDR1 and CDR2 are SGHDN and FVKESK. This CDR3 contains 13 residues. CDR3 nucleotides: TGTACCAGCAGCCAAGGCCGTACAGATACGCAGTATCTT. It yields the protein CTSSQGRTDTQYL.

On this clonotype itself: A junction end diverges from the germline sequence, so it may reflect a read error. The gene calls are TRBV11-2 and TRBJ2-5; 7 bases line up with TRBD1. This CDR3 contains 15 residues. The germline V gene has CDR1 SGHAT and CDR2 FQNNGV. CDR3 sequence: CANTKFGQAQGTQYF. The CDR3 bases are TGTGCAAACACCAAATTCGGACAGGCACAAGGGACCCAGTACTTC.

To note about this clonotype: One junction end disagrees with the germline gene, perhaps due to a read error. The chain joins TRBV29-1 to TRBJ2-6, with D maybe TRBD2 (7 bases). The CDR3 length is 15 residues. The germline gives CDR1 SQVTM, CDR2 ANQGSEA. DNA of the CDR3: TGCATCGTTGAATCGGGGGGCTCTGGGGCCAACGTCCTGACCTTC. Translated, it gives CIVESGGSGANVLTF.

On this clonotype itself: One end of the junction does not line up with germline, which may come from a read error. The V gene is TRBV4-1, the J gene TRBJ2-1; D possibly corresponds to TRBD1 (5 bases). CDR1 and CDR2 (germline): MGHRA, YSYEKL. The CDR3 runs to 12 residues. CDR3 nucleotide sequence: TGCACCAGCAGCCATAGGGGCCACCCGCAGTTTTTC. This codes for CTSSHRGHPQFF.

Worth noting for this clonotype: A read error is possible here, since a much larger clone lies one base away. CDR3 amino acids: CSARSASGSYDGQFF. CDR3 DNA sequence: TGCAGTGCTAGGTCGGCTAGCGGGAGCTACGATGGGCAGTTCTTC. This sequence joins TRBV20-1 and TRBJ2-1, with TRBD2 matching 10 bases. The V and J ends lost 3 bases and 12 bases, in that order; junction bases with no gene match: 14. Germline CDR1 is DFQATT and CDR2 is SNEGSKA (reference sequence). The CDR3 has 15 amino acids.

This clonotype was counted at least ten times. The chain links TRBV28 to TRBJ2-3; the D gene is possibly TRBD2 (5 bases). V was clipped by 2 bases and J by 5 bases, with 8 bases between them. The CDR3 has 13 residues. CDR1 MDHEN and CDR2 SYDVKM come from the germline V gene. The CDR3 DNA sequence: TGTGCCAGCAGTTTAAACGGGATAGATACGCAGTATTTT. Translation gives CASSLNGIDTQYF.

With respect to this clonotype: At one end, the junction sequence differs from germline, possibly due to a read error. The chain carries TRBV29-1 and TRBJ2-1; perhaps D is TRBD1 or TRBD2 (6 bases each). The length of the CDR3 is 14 residues. Germline V gene data show CDR1 as SQVTM and CDR2 as ANQGSEA. CDR3 coding DNA: TGCAACGTTGCCGCGGGACATATATACAATGAGCAGTTCTTC. Translation: CNVAAGHIYNEQFF.

Notes on this clonotype: A read error is possible here, since a much larger clone lies one base away. This chain links TRBV5-1 with TRBJ1-1; D gene uncertain. V lost 4 bases to trimming and J lost 6 bases, with 19 bases between them. Looked up from germline, CDR1 is SGHRS and CDR2 is YFSETQ. The CDR3 covers 15 residues. The CDR3 loop is CASSPGRDRNAEAFF. In DNA form, the CDR3 reads TGCGCCAGCAGCCCTGGACGTGATCGTAATGCTGAAGCTTTCTTT.

About this clonotype itself: This sequence may be a read error, since a much larger clone differs from it by one base. This chain joins TRBV20-1 and TRBJ2-1, with 8 bases identical to TRBD1. V lost 6 bases and J lost 7; bases outside the gene matches: 8. The CDR3 has 13 amino acids. CDR1 is DFQATT and CDR2 is SNEGSKA in the germline V gene (reference sequence). CDR3 nucleotides: TGCAGTGCGATCAGGGGGCCTTCGAATGAGCAGTTCTTC. Translation gives CSAIRGPSNEQFF.

On this clonotype: One junction end disagrees with the germline gene, perhaps due to a read error. The CDR3 sequence is CSVEAMTSGRGSEQFF. The CDR3 DNA is TGTAGCGTTGAAGCAATGACTAGCGGGAGGGGGAGTGAGCAGTTCTTT. The chain recombines TRBV29-1 with TRBJ2-1; 14 bases are shared with TRBD2. The germline V gene encodes CDR1 SQVTM and CDR2 ANQGSEA. This CDR3 region has 16 residues.

Details on this clonotype: The germline gene is not matched at one end of the junction; a read error may be the cause. The chain combines TRBV6-5 with TRBJ2-3, with a weak D call TRBD1 (6 bases). In germline, CDR1 is MNHEY, CDR2 SVGAGI. CDR3 length: 15 amino acids. CDR3 DNA: TGTGCCAGCAGGAACCCGGGACACGCTTCTGATACGAAGTATTTT. It is translated as CASRNPGHASDTKYF.

The chain uses TRBV5-6 and TRBJ1-5; unclear D gene. V was pared by 0 bases and J by 3 bases, with 22 bases between. The CDR3 sequence is 19 residues long. Germline lookup yields CDR1 SGHDT and CDR2 YYEEEE. The CDR3 bases are TGTGCCAGCAGCTTGGGTATGGCAAGTAATCTCTTCCCCAATCAGCCCCAGCATTTT. It specifies CASSLGMASNLFPNQPQHF.

In the case of this clonotype: This may arise from a read error, as a much more abundant clone is one base away. The V and J genes are TRBV20-1 and TRBJ1-2; D unresolved. In germline, CDR1 is DFQATT, CDR2 SNEGSKA (reference sequence). This CDR3 spans 11 amino acids. V was cut by 7 bases and J by 3 bases, with 9 bases left in between. The CDR3 DNA sequence: TGCAGTGAGGCGACCGACTATGGCTACACCTTC. This codes for CSEATDYGYTF.